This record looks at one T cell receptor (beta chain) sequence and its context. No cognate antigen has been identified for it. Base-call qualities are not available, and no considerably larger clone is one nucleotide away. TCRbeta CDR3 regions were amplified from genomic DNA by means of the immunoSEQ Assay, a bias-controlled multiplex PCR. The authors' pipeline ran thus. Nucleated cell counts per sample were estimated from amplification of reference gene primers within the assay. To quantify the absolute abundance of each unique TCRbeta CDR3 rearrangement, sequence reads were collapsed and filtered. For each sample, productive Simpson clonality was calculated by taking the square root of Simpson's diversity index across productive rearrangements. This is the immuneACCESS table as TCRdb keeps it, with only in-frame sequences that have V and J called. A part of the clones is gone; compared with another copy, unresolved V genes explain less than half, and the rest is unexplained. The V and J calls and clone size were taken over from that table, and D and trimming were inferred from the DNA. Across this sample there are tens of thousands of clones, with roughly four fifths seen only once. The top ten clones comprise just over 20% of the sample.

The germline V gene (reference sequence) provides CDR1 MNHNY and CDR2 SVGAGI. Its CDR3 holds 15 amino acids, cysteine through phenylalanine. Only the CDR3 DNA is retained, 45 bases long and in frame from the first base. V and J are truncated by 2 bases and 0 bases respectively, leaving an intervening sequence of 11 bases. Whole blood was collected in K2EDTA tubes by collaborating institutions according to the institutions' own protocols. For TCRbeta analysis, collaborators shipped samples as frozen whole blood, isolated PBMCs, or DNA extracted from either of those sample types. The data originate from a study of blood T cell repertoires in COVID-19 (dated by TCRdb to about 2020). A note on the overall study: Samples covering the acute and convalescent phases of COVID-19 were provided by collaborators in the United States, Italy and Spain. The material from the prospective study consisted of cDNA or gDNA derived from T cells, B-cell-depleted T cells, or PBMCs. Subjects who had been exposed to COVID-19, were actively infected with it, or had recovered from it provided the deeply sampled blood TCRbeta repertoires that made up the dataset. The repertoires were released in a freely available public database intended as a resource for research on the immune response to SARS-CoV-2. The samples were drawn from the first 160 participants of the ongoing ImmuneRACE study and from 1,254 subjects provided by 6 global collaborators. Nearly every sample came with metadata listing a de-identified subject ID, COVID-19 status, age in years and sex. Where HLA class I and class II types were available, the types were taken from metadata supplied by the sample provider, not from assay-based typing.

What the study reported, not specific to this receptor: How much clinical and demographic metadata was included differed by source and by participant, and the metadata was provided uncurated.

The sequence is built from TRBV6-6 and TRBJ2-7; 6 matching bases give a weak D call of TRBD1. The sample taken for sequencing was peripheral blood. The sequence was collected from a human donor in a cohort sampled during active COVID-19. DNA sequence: TGTGCCAGCAGTTACGTCGGGACAAGCTCCTACGAGCAGTACTTC. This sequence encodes CASSYVGTSSYEQYF.